This section outlines one TCR beta chain sequence together with its context. Antigen unknown. The sample belongs to a study of naive and memory T cell subsets. The beta constant-region primer was an equimolar mix of two oligonucleotides covering TRBC1 and TRBC2. TCRdb fed the UMI-ligation and nested PCR reads into MiXCR, producing one record per CDR3 protein. The data hold 120,000 to 150,000 distinct CDR3 sequences, with over 15% observed a single time. Study results and caveats: Especially in CD8 cells, naive repertoires contained a few larger clonotypes, possibly CD45RA-re-expressing memory cells.

CD4+ T cell IFNgamma after overnight CMV lysate exposure gave donor CMV status. From germline, CDR1 is SNHLY and CDR2 FYNNEI. J gave up 4 bases and V 4 bases, and 5 bases lay outside the gene matches. The CDR3 runs to 16 residues. The TCR comes from a human donor in good health. The chain recombines TRBV2 with TRBJ2-1, with 12 bases fitting TRBD2. Sample: naive CD4+ T cells from blood. Here the CDR3 reads CASSVASGRVYNEQFF. The CDR3 region has the DNA TGTGCCAGCAGTGTGGCTAGCGGGAGGGTATACAATGAGCAGTTCTTC.